There are a few counts of the clone carrying this T cell receptor (beta chain). The antigen remains undetermined. This entry belongs to a study of T-cell memory formation after mild COVID-19. Study-level findings and limits: Clones shrinking between day 15 and 85 showed a balanced CD4/CD8 split, and those that grew later tilted toward CD4+. Memory sampled before infection contained some responding clones, suggesting cross-reactive memory joined.

In TCRdb, the 5' RACE reads were re-called with MiXCR into one record per CDR3 protein. The table lists 90,000 to 120,000 distinct CDR3 sequences, over 13% of them singletons, with around 40% in the top ten. This CDR3 is built from 12 residues. V was pared by 6 bases and J by 7 bases, with 10 bases between. Sequencing was carried out using PBMCs or a T cell subset sorted from them (not recorded which). The chain carries TRBV12-3 or TRBV12-4 and TRBJ2-1, with unresolved D. The source is a man younger than 35 who had mild COVID-19 (a few samples of this study predate the infection). Cell type and time point are not known. The CDR3 DNA sequence: TGTGCCAGCAGCATCAGCCAGAATGAGCAGTTCTTC. Its translation: CASSISQNEQFF.